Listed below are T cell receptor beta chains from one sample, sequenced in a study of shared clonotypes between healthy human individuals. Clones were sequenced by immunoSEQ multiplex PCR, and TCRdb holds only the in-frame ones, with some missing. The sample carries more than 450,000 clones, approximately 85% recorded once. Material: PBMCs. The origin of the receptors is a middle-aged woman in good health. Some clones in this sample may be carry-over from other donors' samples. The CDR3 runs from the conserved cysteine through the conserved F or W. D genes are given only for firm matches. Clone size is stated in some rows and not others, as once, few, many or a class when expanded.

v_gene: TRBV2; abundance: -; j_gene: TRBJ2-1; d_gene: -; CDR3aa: CASRGSYSSYNEQFF; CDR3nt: TGTGCCAGCAGGGGTAGCTATAGCTCCTACAATGAGCAGTTCTTC
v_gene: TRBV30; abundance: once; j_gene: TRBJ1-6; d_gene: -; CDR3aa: CAWRRGYYNSPLHF; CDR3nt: TGTGCCTGGAGGAGGGGGTATTATAATTCACCCCTCCACTTT
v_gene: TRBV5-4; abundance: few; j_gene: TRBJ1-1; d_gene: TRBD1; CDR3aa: CASSFLDRGNTEAFF; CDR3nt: TGTGCCAGCAGCTTCCTCGACAGGGGGAACACTGAAGCTTTCTTT
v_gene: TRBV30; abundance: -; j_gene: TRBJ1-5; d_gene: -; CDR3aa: CAWSCRAGQPQHF; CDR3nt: TGTGCCTGGAGTTGCAGGGCAGGCCAGCCCCAGCATTTT
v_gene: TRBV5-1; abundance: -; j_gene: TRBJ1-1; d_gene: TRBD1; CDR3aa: CASSRDSNTEAFF; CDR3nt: TGCGCCAGCAGCCGGGACAGCAACACTGAAGCTTTCTTT
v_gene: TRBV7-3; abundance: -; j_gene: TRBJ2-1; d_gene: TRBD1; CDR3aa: CASSKGQNNEQFF; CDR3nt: TGTGCCAGCAGCAAGGGACAGAACAATGAGCAGTTCTTC
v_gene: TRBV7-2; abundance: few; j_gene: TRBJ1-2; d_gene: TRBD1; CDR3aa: CASSQSWTGLGYTF; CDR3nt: TGTGCCAGCAGCCAAAGTTGGACAGGGCTGGGCTACACCTTC
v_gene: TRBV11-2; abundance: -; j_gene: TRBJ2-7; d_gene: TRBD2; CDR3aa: CASSLYSGRSSYEQYF; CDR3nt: TGTGCCAGCAGCTTATATAGCGGGAGGAGCTCCTACGAGCAGTACTTC
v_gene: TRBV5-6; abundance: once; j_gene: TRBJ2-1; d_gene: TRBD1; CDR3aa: CASARNRGSYNEQFF; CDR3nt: TGTGCCAGCGCCCGTAACAGGGGTTCCTACAATGAGCAGTTCTTC
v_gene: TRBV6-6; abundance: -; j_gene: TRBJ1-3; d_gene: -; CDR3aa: CASSYRQINTIYF; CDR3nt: TGTGCCAGCAGTTACCGGCAAATAAACACCATATATTTT
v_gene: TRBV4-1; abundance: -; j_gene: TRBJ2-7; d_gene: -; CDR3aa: CASSQIPGHPYEQYF; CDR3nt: TGCGCCAGCAGCCAAATACCGGGACACCCATACGAGCAGTACTTC
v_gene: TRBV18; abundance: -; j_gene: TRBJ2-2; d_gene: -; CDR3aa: CASSPVNTGELFF; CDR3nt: TGTGCCAGCTCACCTGTGAACACCGGGGAGCTGTTTTTT
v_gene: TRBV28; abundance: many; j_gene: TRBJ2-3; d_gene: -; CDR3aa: CASSFRGAGTDTQYF; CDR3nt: TGTGCCAGCAGTTTCCGGGGGGCCGGCACAGATACGCAGTATTTT
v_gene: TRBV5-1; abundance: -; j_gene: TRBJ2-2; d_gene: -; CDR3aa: CASSPDGGTGELFF; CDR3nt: TGCGCCAGCAGCCCGGACGGGGGCACCGGGGAGCTGTTTTTT
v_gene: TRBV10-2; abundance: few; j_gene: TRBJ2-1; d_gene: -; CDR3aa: CASSDGGLSSYNEQFF; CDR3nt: TGCGCCAGCAGTGACGGCGGGCTGAGCTCCTACAATGAGCAGTTCTTC
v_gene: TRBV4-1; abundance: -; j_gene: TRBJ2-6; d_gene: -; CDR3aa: CASSQVRGTGANVLTF; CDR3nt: TGCGCCAGCAGCCAAGTGAGGGGAACTGGGGCCAACGTCCTGACTTTC
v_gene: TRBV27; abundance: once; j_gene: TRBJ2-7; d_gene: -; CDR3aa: CASSLSRQSYEQYF; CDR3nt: TGTGCCAGCAGTTTATCCCGACAGTCCTACGAGCAGTACTTC
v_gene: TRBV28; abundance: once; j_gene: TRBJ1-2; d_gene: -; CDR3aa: CEARGGRGYTF; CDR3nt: TGTGAAGCGAGGGGGGGACGAGGCTACACCTTC
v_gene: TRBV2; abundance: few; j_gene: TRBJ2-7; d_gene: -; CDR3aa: CASIPRRGEGYEQYF; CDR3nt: TGTGCCAGCATCCCCCGTAGGGGCGAAGGCTACGAGCAGTACTTC
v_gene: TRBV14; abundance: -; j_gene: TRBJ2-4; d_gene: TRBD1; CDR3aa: CASSQLTGKNIQYF; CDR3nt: TGTGCCAGCAGCCAGCTGACAGGGAAAAACATTCAGTACTTC
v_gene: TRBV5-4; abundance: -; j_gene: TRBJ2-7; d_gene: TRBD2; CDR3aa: CASSAGTSRLNEQYF; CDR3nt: TGTGCCAGCAGCGCCGGGACTAGCAGATTAAACGAGCAGTACTTC
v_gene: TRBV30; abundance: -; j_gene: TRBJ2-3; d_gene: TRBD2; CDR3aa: CAWSKTSAITDTQYF; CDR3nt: TGTGCCTGGAGTAAAACTAGCGCAATCACAGATACGCAGTATTTT
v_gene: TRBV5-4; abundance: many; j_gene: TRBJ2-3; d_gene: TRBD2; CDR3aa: CASRRTSGGPGDTQYF; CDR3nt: TGTGCCAGCAGGCGGACTAGCGGGGGCCCCGGAGATACGCAGTATTTT
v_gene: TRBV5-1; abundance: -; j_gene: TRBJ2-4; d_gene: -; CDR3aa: CASSLDLAKNIQYF; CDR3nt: TGCGCCAGCAGCCTGGACCTAGCCAAAAACATTCAGTACTTC
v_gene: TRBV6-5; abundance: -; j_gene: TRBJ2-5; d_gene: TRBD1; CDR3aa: CASRSPGQGRETQYF; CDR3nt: TGTGCCAGCAGATCCCCGGGACAGGGGCGCGAGACCCAGTACTTC
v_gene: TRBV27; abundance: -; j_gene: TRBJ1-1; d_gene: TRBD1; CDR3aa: CASSHDRGGMNTEAFF; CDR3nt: TGTGCCAGCAGTCACGACAGGGGAGGAATGAACACTGAAGCTTTCTTT
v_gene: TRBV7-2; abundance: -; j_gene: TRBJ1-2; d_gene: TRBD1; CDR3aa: CASSQRQGPNYGYTF; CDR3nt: TGTGCCAGCAGCCAAAGACAGGGACCGAACTATGGCTACACCTTC
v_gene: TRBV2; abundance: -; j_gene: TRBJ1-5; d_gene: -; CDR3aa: CASSEERGYQPQHF; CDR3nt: TGTGCCAGCAGTGAGGAAAGGGGATATCAGCCCCAGCATTTT
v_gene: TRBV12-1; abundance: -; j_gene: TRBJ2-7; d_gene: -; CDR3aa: CATQTGTGGEISREQYF; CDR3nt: TGTGCCACGCAAACGGGGACAGGGGGCGAGATTAGTCGCGAGCAGTACTTC
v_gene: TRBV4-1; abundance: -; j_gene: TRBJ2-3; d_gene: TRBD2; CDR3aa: CASSQAARASGRDTQYF; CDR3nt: TGCGCCAGCAGCCAAGCCGCCCGCGCTAGCGGGAGGGATACGCAGTATTTT
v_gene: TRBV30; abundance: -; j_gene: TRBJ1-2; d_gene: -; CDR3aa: CAWSEFDSYGYTF; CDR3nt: TGTGCCTGGAGTGAGTTTGACAGCTATGGCTACACCTTC
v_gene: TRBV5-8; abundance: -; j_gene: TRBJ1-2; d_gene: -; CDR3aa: CASRMKGRAGYGYTF; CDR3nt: TGTGCCAGCAGAATGAAGGGGAGGGCTGGGTATGGCTACACCTTC
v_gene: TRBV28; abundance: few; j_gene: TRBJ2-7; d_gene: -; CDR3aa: CASSFGPGAYEQYF; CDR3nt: TGTGCCAGCAGTTTTGGGCCAGGGGCATACGAGCAGTACTTC
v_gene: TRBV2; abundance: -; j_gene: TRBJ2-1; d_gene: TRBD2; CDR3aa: CASSYSGRTSYNEQFF; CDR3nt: TGTGCCAGCAGTTATAGCGGGAGGACCTCCTACAATGAGCAGTTCTTC
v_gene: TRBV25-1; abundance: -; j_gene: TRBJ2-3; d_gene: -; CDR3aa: CASSEQPGVRTDTQYF; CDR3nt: TGTGCCAGCAGTGAACAACCGGGAGTCCGCACAGATACGCAGTATTTT
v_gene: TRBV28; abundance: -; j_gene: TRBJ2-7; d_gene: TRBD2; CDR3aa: CAVGTSGRTYEQYF; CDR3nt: TGTGCCGTCGGGACTAGCGGGAGGACCTACGAGCAGTACTTC
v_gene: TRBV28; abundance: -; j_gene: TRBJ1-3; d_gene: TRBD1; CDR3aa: CASSLPDRVDTIYF; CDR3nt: TGTGCCAGCAGTTTGCCGGACAGGGTGGACACCATATATTTT
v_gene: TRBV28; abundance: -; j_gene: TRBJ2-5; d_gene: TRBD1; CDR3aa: CASSPIYDSRGRLETQYF; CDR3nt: TGTGCCAGCAGTCCAATTTACGACTCAAGGGGGCGGTTAGAGACCCAGTACTTC
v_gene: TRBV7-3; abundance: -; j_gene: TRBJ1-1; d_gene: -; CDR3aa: CASSPTPTFGEAFF; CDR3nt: TGTGCCAGCAGCCCGACCCCAACGTTTGGAGAAGCTTTCTTT
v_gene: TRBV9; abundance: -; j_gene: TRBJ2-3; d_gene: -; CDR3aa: CASSVGAGDTQYF; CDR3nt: TGTGCCAGCAGCGTAGGGGCTGGAGATACGCAGTATTTT
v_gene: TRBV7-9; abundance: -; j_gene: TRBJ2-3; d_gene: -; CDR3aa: CASSLGDRSTDTQYF; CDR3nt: TGTGCCAGCAGCTTAGGGGACCGCTCCACAGATACGCAGTATTTT
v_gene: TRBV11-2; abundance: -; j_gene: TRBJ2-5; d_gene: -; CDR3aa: CASSPLEGPRVQQYF; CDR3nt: TGTGCCAGCAGCCCCCTGGAAGGGCCCCGGGTCCAGCAGTACTTC
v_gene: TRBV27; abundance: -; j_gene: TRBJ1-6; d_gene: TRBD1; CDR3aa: CASSLWQGGSPLHF; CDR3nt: TGTGCCAGCAGTTTATGGCAGGGGGGGTCACCCCTCCACTTT
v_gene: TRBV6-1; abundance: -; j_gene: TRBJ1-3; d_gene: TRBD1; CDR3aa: CASSVKWTGDYGNTIYF; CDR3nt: TGTGCCAGCAGTGTAAAATGGACAGGGGATTATGGAAACACCATATATTTT
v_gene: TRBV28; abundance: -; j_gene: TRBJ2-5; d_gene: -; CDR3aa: CASKPDTGFRETQYF; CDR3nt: TGTGCCAGCAAACCCGACACGGGATTCAGAGAGACCCAGTACTTC
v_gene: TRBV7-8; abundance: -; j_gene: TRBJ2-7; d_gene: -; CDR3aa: CAAGATEQYF; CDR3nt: TGTGCCGCGGGGGCGACCGAGCAGTACTTC
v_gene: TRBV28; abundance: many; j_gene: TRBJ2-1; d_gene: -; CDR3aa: CASSFPTRGQGSASGNYNEQFF; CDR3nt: TGTGCCAGCAGTTTCCCCACCCGGGGACAGGGTTCGGCTAGCGGGAATTACAATGAGCAGTTCTTC
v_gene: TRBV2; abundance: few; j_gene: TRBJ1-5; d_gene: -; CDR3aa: CASRQGFGNQPQHF; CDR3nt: TGTGCCAGTCGGCAGGGTTTTGGCAATCAGCCCCAGCATTTT